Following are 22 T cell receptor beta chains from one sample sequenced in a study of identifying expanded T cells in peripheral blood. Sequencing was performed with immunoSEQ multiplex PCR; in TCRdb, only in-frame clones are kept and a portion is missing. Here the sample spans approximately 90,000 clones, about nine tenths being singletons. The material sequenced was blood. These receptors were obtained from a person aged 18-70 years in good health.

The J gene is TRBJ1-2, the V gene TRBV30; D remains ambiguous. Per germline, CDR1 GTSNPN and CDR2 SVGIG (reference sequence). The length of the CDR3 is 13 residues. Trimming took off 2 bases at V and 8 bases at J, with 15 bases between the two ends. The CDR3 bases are TGTGCCTGGAGTCCGGGCTGGGGAGCGGGCTACACCTTC. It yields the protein CAWSPGWGAGYTF.

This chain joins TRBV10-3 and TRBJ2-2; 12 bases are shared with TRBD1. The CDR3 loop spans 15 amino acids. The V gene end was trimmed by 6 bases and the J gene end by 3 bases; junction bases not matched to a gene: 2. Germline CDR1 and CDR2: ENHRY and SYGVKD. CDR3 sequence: CAISGTGGDTGELFF. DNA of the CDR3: TGTGCCATCAGCGGGACAGGGGGCGACACCGGGGAGCTGTTTTTT.

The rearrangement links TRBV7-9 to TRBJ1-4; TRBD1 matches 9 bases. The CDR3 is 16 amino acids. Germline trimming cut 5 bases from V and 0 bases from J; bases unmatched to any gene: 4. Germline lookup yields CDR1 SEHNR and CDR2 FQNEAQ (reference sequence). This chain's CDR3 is CASSVTGGPTNEKLFF. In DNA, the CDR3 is TGTGCCAGCAGCGTAACAGGGGGCCCAACTAATGAAAAACTGTTTTTT.

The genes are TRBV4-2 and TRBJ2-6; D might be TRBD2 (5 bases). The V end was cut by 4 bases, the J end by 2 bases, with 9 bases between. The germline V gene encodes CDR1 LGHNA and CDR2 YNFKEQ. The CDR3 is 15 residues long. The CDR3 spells CASSPLAAGANVLTF. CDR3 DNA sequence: TGTGCCAGCAGCCCTCTAGCTGCTGGGGCCAACGTCCTGACTTTC.

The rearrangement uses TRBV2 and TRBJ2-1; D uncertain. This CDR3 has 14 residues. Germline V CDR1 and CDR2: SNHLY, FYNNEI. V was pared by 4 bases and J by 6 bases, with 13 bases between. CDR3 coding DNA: TGTGCCAGCAGTGGGGCCGACCTCTTCAATGAGCAGTTCTTC. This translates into CASSGADLFNEQFF.

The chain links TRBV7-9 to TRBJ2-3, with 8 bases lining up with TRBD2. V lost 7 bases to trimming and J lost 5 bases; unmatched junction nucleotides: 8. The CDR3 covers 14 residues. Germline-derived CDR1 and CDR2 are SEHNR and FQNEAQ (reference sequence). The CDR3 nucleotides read TGTGCCAGCATCCCGGGGGGGCCGGGAGATACGCAGTATTTT. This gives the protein CASIPGGPGDTQYF.

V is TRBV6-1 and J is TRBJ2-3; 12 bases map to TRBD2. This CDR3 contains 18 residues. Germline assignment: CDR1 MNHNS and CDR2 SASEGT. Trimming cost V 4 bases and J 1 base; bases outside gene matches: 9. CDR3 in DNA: TGTGCCAGCAGTGTACTACCCAGACTAGCGGGAGGCACAGATACGCAGTATTTT. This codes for CASSVLPRLAGGTDTQYF.

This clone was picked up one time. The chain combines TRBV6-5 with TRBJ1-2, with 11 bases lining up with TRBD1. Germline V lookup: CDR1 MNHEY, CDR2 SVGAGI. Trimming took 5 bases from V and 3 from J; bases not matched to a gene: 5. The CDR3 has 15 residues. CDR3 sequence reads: CASSRDRGADYGYTF. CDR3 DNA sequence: TGTGCCAGCAGTCGGGACAGGGGGGCTGACTATGGCTACACCTTC.

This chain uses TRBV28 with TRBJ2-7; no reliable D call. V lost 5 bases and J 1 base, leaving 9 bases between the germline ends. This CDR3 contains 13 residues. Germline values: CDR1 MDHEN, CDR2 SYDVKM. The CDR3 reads CASSEALSYEQYF. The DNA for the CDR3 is TGTGCCAGCAGTGAGGCTCTTTCCTACGAGCAGTACTTC.

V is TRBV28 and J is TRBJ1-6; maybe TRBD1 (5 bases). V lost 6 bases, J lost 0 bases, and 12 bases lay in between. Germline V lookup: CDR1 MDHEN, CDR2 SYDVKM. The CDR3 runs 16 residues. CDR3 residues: CASRYRFSSYNSPLHF. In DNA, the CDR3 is TGTGCCAGCAGGTACAGGTTTAGCTCCTATAATTCACCCCTCCACTTT.

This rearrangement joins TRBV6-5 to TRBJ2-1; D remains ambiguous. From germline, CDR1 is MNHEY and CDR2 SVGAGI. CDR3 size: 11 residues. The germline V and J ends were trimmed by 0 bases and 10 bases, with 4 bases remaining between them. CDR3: CASSYSDEQFF. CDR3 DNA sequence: TGTGCCAGCAGTTACTCGGACGAGCAGTTCTTC.

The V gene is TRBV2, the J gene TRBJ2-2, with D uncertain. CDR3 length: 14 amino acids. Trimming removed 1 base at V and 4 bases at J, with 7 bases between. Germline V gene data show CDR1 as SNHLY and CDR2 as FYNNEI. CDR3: CASSEGSFTGELFF. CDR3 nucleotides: TGTGCCAGCAGTGAAGGGTCCTTCACCGGGGAGCTGTTTTTT.

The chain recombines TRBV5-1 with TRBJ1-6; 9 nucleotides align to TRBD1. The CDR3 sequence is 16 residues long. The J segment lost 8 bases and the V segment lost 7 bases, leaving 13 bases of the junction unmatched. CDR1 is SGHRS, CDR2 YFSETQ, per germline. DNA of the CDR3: TGCGCCAGCTCGGCGGGGACAGGGATAGCCCATTCACCCCTCCACTTT. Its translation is CASSAGTGIAHSPLHF.

The chain's CDR3 is CASSLNDRDYTF. For the CDR3, the DNA is TGTGCCAGCAGTTTAAACGACAGGGACTACACCTTC. The gene calls are TRBV28 and TRBJ1-2; 7 bases match TRBD1. This CDR3 is built from 12 residues. V trimming: 2 bases; J trimming: 10 bases; junction bases outside the gene matches: 4. Germline V gene lookup returns CDR1 MDHEN and CDR2 SYDVKM.

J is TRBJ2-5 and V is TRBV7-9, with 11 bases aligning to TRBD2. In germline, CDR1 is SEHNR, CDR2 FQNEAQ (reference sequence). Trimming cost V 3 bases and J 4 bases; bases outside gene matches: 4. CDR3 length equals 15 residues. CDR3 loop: CASSFGGLAGETQYF. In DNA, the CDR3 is TGTGCCAGCAGCTTTGGAGGACTAGCGGGAGAGACCCAGTACTTC.

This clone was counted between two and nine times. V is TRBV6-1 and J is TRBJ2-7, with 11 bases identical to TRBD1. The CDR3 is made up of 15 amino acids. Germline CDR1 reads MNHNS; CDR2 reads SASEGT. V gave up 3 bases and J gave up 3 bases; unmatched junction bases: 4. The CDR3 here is CASSEVGTGGYEQYF. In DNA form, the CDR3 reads TGTGCCAGCAGTGAGGTAGGGACAGGGGGCTACGAGCAGTACTTC.

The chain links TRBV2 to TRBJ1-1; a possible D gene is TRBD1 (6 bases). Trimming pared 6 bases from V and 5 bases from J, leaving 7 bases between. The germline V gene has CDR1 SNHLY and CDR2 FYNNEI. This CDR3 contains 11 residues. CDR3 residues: CASRGGTEAFF. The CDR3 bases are TGTGCCAGCAGAGGGGGGACTGAAGCTTTCTTT.

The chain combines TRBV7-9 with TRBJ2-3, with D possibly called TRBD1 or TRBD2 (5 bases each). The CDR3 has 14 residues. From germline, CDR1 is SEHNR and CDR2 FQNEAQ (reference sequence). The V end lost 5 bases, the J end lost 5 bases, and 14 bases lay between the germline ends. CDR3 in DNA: TGTGCCAGCAGCCCCCCCAGGGAGATAGATACGCAGTATTTT. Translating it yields CASSPPREIDTQYF.

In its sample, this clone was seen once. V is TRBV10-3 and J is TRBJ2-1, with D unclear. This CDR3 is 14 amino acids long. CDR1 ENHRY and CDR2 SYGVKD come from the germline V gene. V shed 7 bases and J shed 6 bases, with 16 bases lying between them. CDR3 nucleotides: TGTGCCATCACGAGAGAGGTGTCAGTCAATGAGCAGTTCTTC. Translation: CAITREVSVNEQFF.

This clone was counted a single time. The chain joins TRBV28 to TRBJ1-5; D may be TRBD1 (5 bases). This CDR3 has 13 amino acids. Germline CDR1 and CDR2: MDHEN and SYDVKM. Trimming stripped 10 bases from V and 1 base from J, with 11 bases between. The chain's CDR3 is CATRWGSNQPQHF. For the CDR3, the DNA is TGTGCCACCAGATGGGGCAGCAATCAGCCCCAGCATTTT.

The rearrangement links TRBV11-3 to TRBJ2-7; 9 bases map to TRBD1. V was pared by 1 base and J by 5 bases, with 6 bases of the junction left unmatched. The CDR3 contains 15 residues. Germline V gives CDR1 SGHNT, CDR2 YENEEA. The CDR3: CASSLAGTGLHEQYF. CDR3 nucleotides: TGTGCCAGCAGCTTAGCCGGGACAGGGTTACACGAGCAGTACTTC. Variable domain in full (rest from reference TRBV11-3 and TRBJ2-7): EAGVVQSPRYKIIEKKQPVAFWCNPISGHNTLYWYLQNLGQGPELLIRYENEEAVDDSQLPKDRFSAERLKGVDSTLKIQPAELGDSAVYLCASSLAGTGLHEQYFGPGTRLTVT.

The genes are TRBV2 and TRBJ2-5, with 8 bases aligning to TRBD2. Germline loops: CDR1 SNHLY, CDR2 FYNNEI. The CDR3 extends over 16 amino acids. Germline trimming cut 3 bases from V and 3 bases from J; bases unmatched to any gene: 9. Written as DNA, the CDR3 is TGTGCCAGCAGTGAGCCTCCTGAGCGGGGGAAAGAGACCCAGTACTTC. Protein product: CASSEPPERGKETQYF.